A selection of T cell receptor beta chains follows, all from one sample in a study of T cell responses to AZD1222 COVID-19 vaccine. Clones were sequenced by immunoSEQ multiplex PCR, and TCRdb holds only the in-frame ones, with some missing. The table shows about 120,000 clones, with around 87% occurring only once. The sequences come from peripheral blood, collected on day 0 of AZD1222 vaccination. The receptors were sampled from an adult in good health. Each CDR3 is given with its conserved first and last residue. Each record gives: V gene, D gene, J gene, clone size, CDR3 protein, CDR3 DNA. The D gene is left open where the match is weak. Size values are once, few and many counts, or a class for expanded clones, and some rows have none.

V: TRBV5-1
D: NA
J: TRBJ2-3
size: NA
CDR3: CASSLDRRLTDTQYF
DNA: TGCGCCAGCAGCTTGGACAGGAGGCTCACAGATACGCAGTATTTT

V: TRBV11-2
D: NA
J: TRBJ2-5
size: NA
CDR3: CASITNQGPFQETQYF
DNA: TGTGCCAGCATCACCAATCAAGGGCCTTTCCAAGAGACCCAGTACTTC

V: TRBV30
D: NA
J: TRBJ2-7
size: NA
CDR3: CAWSVNRANEQYF
DNA: TGTGCCTGGAGTGTAAACAGGGCCAACGAGCAGTACTTC

V: TRBV5-4
D: NA
J: TRBJ2-5
size: NA
CDR3: CASSPTYTETQYF
DNA: TGTGCCAGCAGCCCTACATATACGGAGACCCAGTACTTC

V: TRBV7-9
D: NA
J: TRBJ2-7
size: NA
CDR3: CASSLLLAGADEQYF
DNA: TGTGCCAGCAGTCTCCTCTTAGCAGGGGCCGACGAGCAGTACTTC

V: TRBV4-2
D: TRBD2
J: TRBJ2-7
size: NA
CDR3: CASSQEAGGNYEQYF
DNA: TGTGCCAGCAGCCAAGAAGCGGGGGGGAACTACGAGCAGTACTTC

V: TRBV5-1
D: NA
J: TRBJ1-6
size: once
CDR3: CASSLEGGPLHF
DNA: TGCGCCAGCAGCTTGGAGGGGGGACCCCTCCACTTT

V: TRBV27
D: NA
J: TRBJ2-7
size: NA
CDR3: CATTPRVREQYF
DNA: TGTGCCACCACCCCCAGGGTTCGCGAGCAGTACTTC

V: TRBV5-6
D: NA
J: TRBJ1-4
size: NA
CDR3: CASSLGPGRTNEKLFF
DNA: TGTGCCAGCAGCTTGGGTCCGGGACGCACTAATGAAAAACTGTTTTTT

V: TRBV5-4
D: NA
J: TRBJ1-2
size: NA
CDR3: CASSLDGAGYGYTF
DNA: TGTGCCAGCAGCTTGGATGGGGCAGGTTATGGCTACACCTTC

V: TRBV7-2
D: NA
J: TRBJ2-7
size: NA
CDR3: CASSFSGTLLGAYEQYF
DNA: TGTGCCAGCAGCTTTTCCGGGACTCTACTTGGGGCCTACGAGCAGTACTTC

V: TRBV24-1
D: NA
J: TRBJ2-1
size: NA
CDR3: CATSDSRAHEQFF
DNA: TGTGCCACCAGTGATTCCAGAGCGCATGAGCAGTTCTTC

V: TRBV27
D: NA
J: TRBJ1-4
size: NA
CDR3: CASSSGTEGAEKLFF
DNA: TGTGCCAGCAGTTCCGGGACGGAAGGCGCCGAAAAACTGTTTTTT

V: TRBV15
D: TRBD1
J: TRBJ1-2
size: NA
CDR3: CATRETGRFGYIF
DNA: TGTGCCACCAGAGAGACAGGGAGGTTTGGCTACATCTTC

V: TRBV4-1
D: NA
J: TRBJ2-1
size: NA
CDR3: CASSQGGDYNEQFF
DNA: TGCGCCAGCAGCCAAGGCGGGGATTACAATGAGCAGTTCTTC

V: TRBV6-2/TRBV6-3
D: NA
J: TRBJ1-2
size: NA
CDR3: CASSYEGLMLGYTF
DNA: TGTGCCAGCAGTTACGAGGGGCTGATGTTGGGCTACACCTTC

V: TRBV19
D: NA
J: TRBJ2-5
size: NA
CDR3: CASSIVVTETQYF
DNA: TGTGCCAGTAGTATTGTCGTGACCGAGACCCAGTACTTC

V: TRBV28
D: NA
J: TRBJ1-4
size: NA
CDR3: CASAGLDEKLFF
DNA: TGTGCCTCCGCCGGGTTGGATGAAAAACTGTTTTTT

V: TRBV7-9
D: NA
J: TRBJ2-2
size: NA
CDR3: CATPVTGRRTGELFF
DNA: TGTGCCACCCCCGTTACAGGGCGGAGGACCGGGGAGCTGTTTTTT

V: TRBV9
D: TRBD1
J: TRBJ1-2
size: NA
CDR3: CASSVAQQGVEANYGYTF
DNA: TGTGCCAGCAGCGTAGCCCAACAGGGGGTGGAGGCTAACTATGGCTACACCTTC

V: TRBV5-1
D: TRBD2
J: TRBJ2-1
size: NA
CDR3: CASSLTLAGRGDEQFF
DNA: TGCGCCAGCAGCTTGACCCTAGCGGGGCGGGGGGATGAGCAGTTCTTC

V: TRBV19
D: TRBD1
J: TRBJ1-3
size: NA
CDR3: CASRDGTAGGNTIYF
DNA: TGTGCCAGTAGGGACGGGACAGCCGGTGGAAACACCATATATTTT

V: TRBV29-1
D: TRBD2
J: TRBJ2-3
size: NA
CDR3: CSVPGGVTDTQYF
DNA: TGCAGCGTCCCGGGAGGGGTCACAGATACGCAGTATTTT

V: TRBV12-3/TRBV12-4
D: NA
J: TRBJ1-5
size: NA
CDR3: CASTGNSNQPQHF
DNA: TGTGCTTCCACAGGGAATAGCAATCAGCCCCAGCATTTT

V: TRBV19
D: NA
J: TRBJ1-2
size: NA
CDR3: CASSQGTDYGYTF
DNA: TGTGCCAGTAGCCAGGGTACGGACTATGGCTACACCTTC

V: TRBV18
D: NA
J: TRBJ1-1
size: NA
CDR3: CASSPRMNTEAFF
DNA: TGTGCCAGCTCACCAAGGATGAACACTGAAGCTTTCTTT

V: TRBV4-3
D: NA
J: TRBJ2-7
size: once
CDR3: CASSQDGGENAEQYF
DNA: TGCGCCAGCAGCCAAGATGGAGGGGAGAACGCCGAGCAGTACTTC

V: TRBV4-3
D: TRBD2
J: TRBJ2-5
size: NA
CDR3: CASSQWTSGAQETQYF
DNA: TGCGCCAGCAGCCAGTGGACTAGCGGGGCTCAAGAGACCCAGTACTTC

V: TRBV19
D: TRBD2
J: TRBJ2-7
size: NA
CDR3: CASSHGGALSYEQYF
DNA: TGTGCCAGTAGCCACGGGGGGGCGCTTTCCTACGAGCAGTACTTC

V: TRBV15
D: TRBD1
J: TRBJ2-2
size: NA
CDR3: CATEGQGMNTGELFF
DNA: TGTGCCACCGAGGGACAGGGCATGAACACCGGGGAGCTGTTTTTT

V: TRBV6-6
D: TRBD1
J: TRBJ2-7
size: few
CDR3: CASSRVWGLTGGGRYEQYF
DNA: TGTGCCAGCAGTCGCGTCTGGGGGCTAACAGGGGGTGGGAGATACGAGCAGTACTTC

V: TRBV4-1
D: NA
J: TRBJ1-2
size: NA
CDR3: CASSQQDGLNYGYTF
DNA: TGCGCCAGCAGCCAACAGGACGGGTTAAACTATGGCTACACCTTC

V: TRBV12-5
D: TRBD2
J: TRBJ2-1
size: NA
CDR3: CASGGGTSGARPYNEQFF
DNA: TGTGCTAGTGGTGGGGGGACTAGCGGGGCGAGACCCTACAATGAGCAGTTCTTC

V: TRBV5-1
D: TRBD1
J: TRBJ1-6
size: NA
CDR3: CASSWDRGSPLHF
DNA: TGCGCCAGCAGCTGGGACAGGGGTTCACCCCTCCACTTT

V: TRBV14
D: TRBD2
J: TRBJ2-3
size: NA
CDR3: CASSQDHPERGFKSTDTQYF
DNA: TGTGCCAGCAGCCAAGATCACCCCGAGCGGGGGTTTAAGAGCACAGATACGCAGTATTTT

V: TRBV9
D: NA
J: TRBJ1-6
size: NA
CDR3: CASSGQGLGNSPLHF
DNA: TGTGCCAGCAGCGGCCAGGGGCTAGGTAATTCACCCCTCCACTTT

V: TRBV7-8
D: NA
J: TRBJ1-1
size: NA
CDR3: CASSQAQRVEAFF
DNA: TGTGCCAGCAGCCAGGCCCAGAGGGTTGAAGCTTTCTTT

V: TRBV5-1
D: NA
J: TRBJ1-2
size: NA
CDR3: CASSLDSTHMGGYTF
DNA: TGCGCCAGCAGCTTAGACAGCACTCATATGGGGGGCTACACCTTC

V: TRBV7-2
D: NA
J: TRBJ1-2
size: NA
CDR3: CASSLGRIYGYTF
DNA: TGTGCCAGCAGCTTAGGCAGGATCTATGGCTACACCTTC

V: TRBV5-4
D: NA
J: TRBJ2-3
size: NA
CDR3: CASSWSQAADTQYF
DNA: TGTGCCAGCAGCTGGTCGCAAGCCGCGGATACGCAGTATTTT

V: TRBV9
D: NA
J: TRBJ2-1
size: NA
CDR3: CASSLALNEQFF
DNA: TGTGCCAGCAGCCTTGCCCTTAATGAGCAGTTCTTC

V: TRBV5-5
D: NA
J: TRBJ1-6
size: NA
CDR3: CASSLQPGYSPLHF
DNA: TGTGCCAGCAGCTTGCAGCCAGGTTATTCACCCCTCCACTTT

V: TRBV7-2
D: TRBD2
J: TRBJ2-1
size: NA
CDR3: CASSFDRGSNNEQFF
DNA: TGTGCCAGCAGCTTCGACCGCGGGAGCAACAATGAGCAGTTCTTC

V: TRBV19
D: TRBD1
J: TRBJ2-3
size: NA
CDR3: CASSIWHGQGATTDTQYF
DNA: TGTGCCAGTAGTATATGGCACGGGCAGGGGGCGACGACAGATACGCAGTATTTT

V: TRBV10-3
D: NA
J: TRBJ2-7
size: NA
CDR3: CAISVVQDNNEQYF
DNA: TGTGCCATCAGTGTAGTACAGGACAACAACGAGCAGTACTTC